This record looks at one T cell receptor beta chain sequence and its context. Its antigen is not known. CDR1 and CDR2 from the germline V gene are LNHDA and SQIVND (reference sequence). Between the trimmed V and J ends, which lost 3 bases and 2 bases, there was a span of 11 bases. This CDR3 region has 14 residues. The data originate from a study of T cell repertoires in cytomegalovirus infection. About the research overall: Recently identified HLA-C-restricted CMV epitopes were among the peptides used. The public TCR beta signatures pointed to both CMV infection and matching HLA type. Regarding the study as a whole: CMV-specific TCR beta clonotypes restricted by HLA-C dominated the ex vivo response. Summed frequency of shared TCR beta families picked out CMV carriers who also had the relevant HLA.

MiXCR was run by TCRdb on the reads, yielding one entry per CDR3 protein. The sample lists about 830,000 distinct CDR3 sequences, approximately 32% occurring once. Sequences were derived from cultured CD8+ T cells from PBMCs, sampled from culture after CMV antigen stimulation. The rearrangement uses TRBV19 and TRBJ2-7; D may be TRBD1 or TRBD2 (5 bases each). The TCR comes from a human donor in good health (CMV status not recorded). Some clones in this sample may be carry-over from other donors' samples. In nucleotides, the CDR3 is TGTGCCAGTAGTATCCGGGACGGAACCTACGAGCAGTACTTC. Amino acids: CASSIRDGTYEQYF. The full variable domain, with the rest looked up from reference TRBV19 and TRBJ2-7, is DGGITQSPKYLFRKEGQNVTLSCEQNLNHDAMYWYRQDPGQGLRLIYYSQIVNDFQKGDIAEGYSVSREKKESFPLTVTSAQKNPTAFYLCASSIRDGTYEQYFGPGTRLTVT.